A selection of T cell receptor beta chains follows, all from one sample in a study of T cells after yellow fever vaccination. One entry per CDR3 protein, called by TCRdb with MiXCR from the 5' RACE reads. The repertoire consists of more than 250,000 distinct CDR3 sequences, with around 6.8% occurring once and the leading ten covering around 17%. Sequenced material: PBMCs, taken approximately 47 days after the first yellow fever vaccination. These receptors were obtained from a young man who received the YFV17D yellow fever vaccine. Each CDR3 is given with its conserved first and last residue. Fields, in order: V gene, D gene, J gene, CDR3 protein. The D gene is left open where the match is weak.

v_gene: TRBV5-1
d_gene: TRBD2
j_gene: TRBJ2-3
CDR3aa: CASSVGLAGGPYTDTQYF

v_gene: TRBV7-2
d_gene: NA
j_gene: TRBJ2-2
CDR3aa: CASSRLGLTNTGELFF

v_gene: TRBV20-1
d_gene: TRBD1
j_gene: TRBJ2-3
CDR3aa: CSARDRRSRTGVQDTQYF

v_gene: TRBV7-2
d_gene: TRBD1
j_gene: TRBJ2-1
CDR3aa: CASSTTYGTGPNEQFF

v_gene: TRBV4-1
d_gene: NA
j_gene: TRBJ2-1
CDR3aa: CASSDYRDSEQFF

v_gene: TRBV7-8
d_gene: NA
j_gene: TRBJ2-3
CDR3aa: CASSLWPSADTQYF

v_gene: TRBV5-1
d_gene: NA
j_gene: TRBJ2-1
CDR3aa: CASSLLAQGLGEQFF

v_gene: TRBV7-8
d_gene: NA
j_gene: TRBJ2-3
CDR3aa: CASSPLTAGHTQYF

v_gene: TRBV20-1
d_gene: NA
j_gene: TRBJ2-7
CDR3aa: CSARLYLASEQYF

v_gene: TRBV20-1
d_gene: NA
j_gene: TRBJ2-3
CDR3aa: CSRAMGGFTDTQYF

v_gene: TRBV7-2
d_gene: TRBD1
j_gene: TRBJ2-3
CDR3aa: CASSYGQGATQYF

v_gene: TRBV5-1
d_gene: NA
j_gene: TRBJ2-5
CDR3aa: CASSLAASLQETQYF

v_gene: TRBV7-6
d_gene: TRBD2
j_gene: TRBJ2-1
CDR3aa: CASSSETSSSYNEQFF

v_gene: TRBV6-5
d_gene: NA
j_gene: TRBJ2-5
CDR3aa: CASSYGITGIRQETQYF

v_gene: TRBV6-5
d_gene: NA
j_gene: TRBJ2-2
CDR3aa: CASSYSPRGADTGELFF

v_gene: TRBV12-3/TRBV12-4
d_gene: NA
j_gene: TRBJ2-1
CDR3aa: CASSFEESYNEQFF

v_gene: TRBV5-6
d_gene: NA
j_gene: TRBJ2-5
CDR3aa: CASSLGNRAGETQYF

v_gene: TRBV4-3
d_gene: NA
j_gene: TRBJ2-1
CDR3aa: CASSQDPGNYNEQFF

v_gene: TRBV5-1
d_gene: NA
j_gene: TRBJ2-7
CDR3aa: CASSPTGSGYEQYF

v_gene: TRBV4-1
d_gene: NA
j_gene: TRBJ2-7
CDR3aa: CASSLEMGEQNEQYF

v_gene: TRBV7-3
d_gene: TRBD1
j_gene: TRBJ2-6
CDR3aa: CASSLTGQPGANVLTF

v_gene: TRBV6-1
d_gene: NA
j_gene: TRBJ2-5
CDR3aa: CASTPDWGSRETQYF

v_gene: TRBV20-1
d_gene: NA
j_gene: TRBJ1-2
CDR3aa: CSVTQGRYGYTF

v_gene: TRBV2
d_gene: TRBD1
j_gene: TRBJ2-7
CDR3aa: CASSKTGYEQYF

v_gene: TRBV12-3/TRBV12-4
d_gene: NA
j_gene: TRBJ2-5
CDR3aa: CASSLGRGREETQYF

v_gene: TRBV7-2
d_gene: NA
j_gene: TRBJ1-5
CDR3aa: CASSLEGSQPQHF

v_gene: TRBV6-2/TRBV6-3
d_gene: NA
j_gene: TRBJ2-7
CDR3aa: CASGVEVLGGAYEQYF

v_gene: TRBV20-1
d_gene: NA
j_gene: TRBJ2-2
CDR3aa: CSATVPANTGELFF

v_gene: TRBV24-1
d_gene: TRBD1
j_gene: TRBJ1-5
CDR3aa: CATGTGGLDQPQHF

v_gene: TRBV5-1
d_gene: NA
j_gene: TRBJ1-1
CDR3aa: CASSFQMNTEAFF

v_gene: TRBV4-1
d_gene: NA
j_gene: TRBJ2-7
CDR3aa: CASSQDWNEQYF

v_gene: TRBV5-1
d_gene: NA
j_gene: TRBJ2-5
CDR3aa: CASSLDQILQYF

v_gene: TRBV7-2
d_gene: TRBD2
j_gene: TRBJ2-3
CDR3aa: CASAAYGLAGDTQYF

v_gene: TRBV6-1
d_gene: NA
j_gene: TRBJ2-5
CDR3aa: CASRINRGWETQYF

v_gene: TRBV6-6
d_gene: NA
j_gene: TRBJ2-5
CDR3aa: CASTHQLPGQETQYF

v_gene: TRBV20-1
d_gene: TRBD1
j_gene: TRBJ1-1
CDR3aa: CSALGGAGTEAFF

v_gene: TRBV4-1
d_gene: NA
j_gene: TRBJ2-3
CDR3aa: CASSQARARADTQYF

v_gene: TRBV7-2
d_gene: NA
j_gene: TRBJ2-1
CDR3aa: CASDSGGISNEQFF

v_gene: TRBV3-1
d_gene: NA
j_gene: TRBJ2-3
CDR3aa: CASTQESEGRDTQYF

v_gene: TRBV9
d_gene: NA
j_gene: TRBJ1-6
CDR3aa: CASSSQGGGRSPLHF

v_gene: TRBV29-1
d_gene: NA
j_gene: TRBJ2-1
CDR3aa: CSVSANEQFF

v_gene: TRBV7-8
d_gene: NA
j_gene: TRBJ2-7
CDR3aa: CASSLTGPRAYEQYF

v_gene: TRBV6-4
d_gene: TRBD2
j_gene: TRBJ2-1
CDR3aa: CASSELAGNNEQFF

v_gene: TRBV4-2
d_gene: NA
j_gene: TRBJ2-3
CDR3aa: CASSQDLGGGTDTQYF

v_gene: TRBV7-9
d_gene: NA
j_gene: TRBJ1-1
CDR3aa: CASSFSGGNTEAFF

v_gene: TRBV28
d_gene: TRBD2
j_gene: TRBJ2-5
CDR3aa: CASNSGGETQYF

v_gene: TRBV18
d_gene: NA
j_gene: TRBJ1-1
CDR3aa: CASSPREEVTEAFF

v_gene: TRBV2
d_gene: NA
j_gene: TRBJ2-2
CDR3aa: CASRELRGMSGELFF

v_gene: TRBV7-2
d_gene: NA
j_gene: TRBJ2-5
CDR3aa: CASSLGPRDGETQYF

v_gene: TRBV7-9
d_gene: NA
j_gene: TRBJ2-5
CDR3aa: CASNRANQETQYF

v_gene: TRBV5-1
d_gene: NA
j_gene: TRBJ2-1
CDR3aa: CASRGDLGTYNEQFF

v_gene: TRBV6-1
d_gene: TRBD2
j_gene: TRBJ2-5
CDR3aa: CASSPGGLAGNKETQYF

v_gene: TRBV5-1
d_gene: TRBD1
j_gene: TRBJ1-1
CDR3aa: CASSSHGTQGAFTEAFF

v_gene: TRBV5-1
d_gene: NA
j_gene: TRBJ2-5
CDR3aa: CASRSSGRETQYF

v_gene: TRBV4-3
d_gene: NA
j_gene: TRBJ1-2
CDR3aa: CASSQEFQANYGYTF

v_gene: TRBV4-1
d_gene: NA
j_gene: TRBJ2-3
CDR3aa: CASSQDDAFTDTQYF

v_gene: TRBV5-6
d_gene: NA
j_gene: TRBJ2-3
CDR3aa: CASFNRASTDTQYF